This record looks at one TCR beta chain sequence and its context. The V end lost 0 bases, the J end lost 3 bases, and 22 bases lay between the germline ends. Germline V lookup: CDR1 LGHNA, CDR2 YSLEER. This CDR3 has 19 residues. These data are taken from a study of blood T cell repertoires in COVID-19. About the research overall: Acute and convalescent COVID-19 specimens originated in the United States, Italy and Spain. The analysed material was cDNA or gDNA that came from T cells, B-cell-depleted T cells, or PBMCs.

Methods used by the authors: Amplification of reference gene primers was used by the study to estimate nucleated cell counts. Assay: immunoSEQ multiplex PCR; the TCRdb copy retains only in-frame clones and omits some. From that table come the V and J calls and clone size; the DNA was used to work out D and trimming. The data show approximately 230,000 clones, just over 85% seen once. The TCR comes from a man older than 75 with acute or convalescent COVID-19. The chain joins TRBV4-3 to TRBJ2-3, with D maybe TRBD2 (7 bases). The sample was peripheral blood. The chain's CDR3 is CASSQEFISGGAATDTQYF. In DNA form, the CDR3 reads TGCGCCAGCAGCCAAGAATTTATTAGTGGGGGGGCCGCGACAGATACGCAGTATTTT.